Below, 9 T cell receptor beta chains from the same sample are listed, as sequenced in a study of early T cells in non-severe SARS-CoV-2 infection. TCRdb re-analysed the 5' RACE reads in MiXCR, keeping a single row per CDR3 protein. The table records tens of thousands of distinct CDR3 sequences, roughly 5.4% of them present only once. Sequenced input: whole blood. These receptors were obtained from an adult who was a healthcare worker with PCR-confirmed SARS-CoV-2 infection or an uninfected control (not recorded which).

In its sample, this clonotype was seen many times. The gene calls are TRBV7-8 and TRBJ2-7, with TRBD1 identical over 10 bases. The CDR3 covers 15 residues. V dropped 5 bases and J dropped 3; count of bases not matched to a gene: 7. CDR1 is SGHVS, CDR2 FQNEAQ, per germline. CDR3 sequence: CASSPFRDRGYEQYF. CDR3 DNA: TGTGCCAGCAGCCCCTTCCGGGACAGGGGCTACGAGCAGTACTTC.

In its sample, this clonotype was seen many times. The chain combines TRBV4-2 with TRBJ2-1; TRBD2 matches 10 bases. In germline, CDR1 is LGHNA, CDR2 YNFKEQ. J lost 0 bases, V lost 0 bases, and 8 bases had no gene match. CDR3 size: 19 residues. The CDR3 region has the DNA TGTGCCAGCAGCCAAGAACCTAGCGGGAGCTACAGCTCCTACAATGAGCAGTTCTTC. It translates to CASSQEPSGSYSSYNEQFF.

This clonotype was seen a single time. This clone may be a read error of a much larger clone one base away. The CDR3 nucleotides are TGTGCCAGCAGCCCACGGATGAAGCGGGGCTACGCAGATACGCAGTATTTT. Its translation: CASSPRMKRGYADTQYF. This chain links TRBV7-2 with TRBJ2-3; the match to TRBD2 covers 7 bases. Germline CDR1 reads SGHTA; CDR2 reads FQGNSA. After removal of 5 bases from V and 4 bases from J, the junction contained 15 bases not matched to a gene. The CDR3 sequence is 17 residues long.

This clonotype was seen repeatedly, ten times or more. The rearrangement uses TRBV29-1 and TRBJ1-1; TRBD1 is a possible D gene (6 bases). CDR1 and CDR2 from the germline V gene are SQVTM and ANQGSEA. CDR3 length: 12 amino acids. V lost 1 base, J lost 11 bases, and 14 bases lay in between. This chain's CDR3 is CSVEGTGFEAFF. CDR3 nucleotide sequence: TGCAGCGTTGAAGGAACAGGGTTTGAGGCTTTCTTT.

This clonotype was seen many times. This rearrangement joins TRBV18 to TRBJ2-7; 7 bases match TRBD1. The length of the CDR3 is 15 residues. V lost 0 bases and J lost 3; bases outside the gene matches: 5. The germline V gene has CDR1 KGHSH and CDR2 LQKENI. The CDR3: CASSPPGQVRYEQYF. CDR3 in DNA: TGTGCCAGCTCACCACCCGGACAGGTCCGCTACGAGCAGTACTTC.

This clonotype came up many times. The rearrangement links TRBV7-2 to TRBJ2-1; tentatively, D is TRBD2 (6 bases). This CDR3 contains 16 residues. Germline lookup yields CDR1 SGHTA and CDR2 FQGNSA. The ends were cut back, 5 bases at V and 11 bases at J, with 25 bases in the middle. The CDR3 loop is CASSPPQLGGYTKQFF. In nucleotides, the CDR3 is TGTGCCAGCAGCCCCCCCCAGTTGGGAGGTTACACCAAGCAGTTCTTC.

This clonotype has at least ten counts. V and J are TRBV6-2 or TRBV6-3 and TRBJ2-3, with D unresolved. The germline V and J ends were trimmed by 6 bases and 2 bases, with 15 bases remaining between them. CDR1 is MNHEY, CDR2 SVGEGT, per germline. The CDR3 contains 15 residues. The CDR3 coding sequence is TGTGCCAGCAGAGCCAGCGCCCTTTACACAGATACGCAGTATTTT. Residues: CASRASALYTDTQYF.

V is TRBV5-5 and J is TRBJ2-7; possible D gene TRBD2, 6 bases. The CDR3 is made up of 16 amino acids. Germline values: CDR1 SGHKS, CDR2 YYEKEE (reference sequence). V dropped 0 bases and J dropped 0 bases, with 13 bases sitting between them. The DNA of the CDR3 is TGTGCCAGCAGCTTGGATTTCGGGACTTTCTCCTACGAGCAGTACTTC. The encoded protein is CASSLDFGTFSYEQYF.

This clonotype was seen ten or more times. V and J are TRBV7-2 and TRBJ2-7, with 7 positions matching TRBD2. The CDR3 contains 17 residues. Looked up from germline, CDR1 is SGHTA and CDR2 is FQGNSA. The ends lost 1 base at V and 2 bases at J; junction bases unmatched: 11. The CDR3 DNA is TGTGCCAGCAGCTTAGGTGCTAGCGGCGACTCCACCTACGAGCAGTACTTC. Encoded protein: CASSLGASGDSTYEQYF.